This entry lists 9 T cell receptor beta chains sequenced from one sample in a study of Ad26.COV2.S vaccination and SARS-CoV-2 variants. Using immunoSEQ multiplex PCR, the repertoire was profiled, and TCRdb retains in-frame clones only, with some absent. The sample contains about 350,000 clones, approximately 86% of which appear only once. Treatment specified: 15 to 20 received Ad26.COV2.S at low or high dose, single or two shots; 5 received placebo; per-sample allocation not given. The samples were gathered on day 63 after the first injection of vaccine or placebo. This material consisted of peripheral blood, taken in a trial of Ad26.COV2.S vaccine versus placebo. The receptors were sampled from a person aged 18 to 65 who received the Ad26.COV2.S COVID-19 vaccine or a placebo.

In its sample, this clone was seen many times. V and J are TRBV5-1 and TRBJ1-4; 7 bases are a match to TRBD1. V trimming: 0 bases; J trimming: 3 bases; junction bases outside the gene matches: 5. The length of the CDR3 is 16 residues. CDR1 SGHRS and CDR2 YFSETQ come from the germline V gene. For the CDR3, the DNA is TGCGCCAGCAGCTTGGCCCCTCAGGGGGCTAATGAAAAACTGTTTTTT. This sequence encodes CASSLAPQGANEKLFF.

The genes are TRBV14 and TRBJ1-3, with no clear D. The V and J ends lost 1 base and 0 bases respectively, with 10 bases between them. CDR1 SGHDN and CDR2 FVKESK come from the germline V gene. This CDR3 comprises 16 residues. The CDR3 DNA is TGTGCCAGCAGCCAAGTAACCCGGAGCTCTGGAAACACCATATATTTT. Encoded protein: CASSQVTRSSGNTIYF.

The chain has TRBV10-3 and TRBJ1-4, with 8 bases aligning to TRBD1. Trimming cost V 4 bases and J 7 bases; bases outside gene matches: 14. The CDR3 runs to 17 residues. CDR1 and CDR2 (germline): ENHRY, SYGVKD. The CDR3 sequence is CAISADLSGTGAEKLFF. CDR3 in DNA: TGTGCCATCAGTGCCGACCTCTCCGGGACAGGAGCTGAAAAACTGTTTTTT.

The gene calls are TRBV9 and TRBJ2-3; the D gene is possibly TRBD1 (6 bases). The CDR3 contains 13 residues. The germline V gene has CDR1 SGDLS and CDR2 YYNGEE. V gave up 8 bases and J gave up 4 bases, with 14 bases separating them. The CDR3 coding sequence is TGTGCCAGTACAGGGTCGGCGCCAGATACGCAGTATTTT. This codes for CASTGSAPDTQYF.

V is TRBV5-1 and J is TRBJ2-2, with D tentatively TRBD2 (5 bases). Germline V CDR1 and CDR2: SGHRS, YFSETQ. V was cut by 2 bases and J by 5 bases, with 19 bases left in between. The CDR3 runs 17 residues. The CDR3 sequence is CASSLRTGQTGTGELFF. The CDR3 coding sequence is TGCGCCAGCAGCTTAAGGACTGGCCAGACCGGAACCGGGGAGCTGTTTTTT.

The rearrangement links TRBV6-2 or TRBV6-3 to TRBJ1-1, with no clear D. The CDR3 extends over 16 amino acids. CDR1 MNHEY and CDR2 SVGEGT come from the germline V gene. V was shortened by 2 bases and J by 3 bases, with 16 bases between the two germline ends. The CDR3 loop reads CASSYTEKGKDTEAFF. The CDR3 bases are TGTGCCAGCAGTTACACTGAGAAGGGAAAGGACACTGAAGCTTTCTTT.

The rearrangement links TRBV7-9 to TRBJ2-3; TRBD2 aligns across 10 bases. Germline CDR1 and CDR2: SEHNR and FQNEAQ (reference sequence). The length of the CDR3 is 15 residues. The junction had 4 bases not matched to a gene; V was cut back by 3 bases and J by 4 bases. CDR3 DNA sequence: TGTGCCAGCAGCTTGCTAGCGGGAGCATCAGATACGCAGTATTTT. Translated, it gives CASSLLAGASDTQYF.

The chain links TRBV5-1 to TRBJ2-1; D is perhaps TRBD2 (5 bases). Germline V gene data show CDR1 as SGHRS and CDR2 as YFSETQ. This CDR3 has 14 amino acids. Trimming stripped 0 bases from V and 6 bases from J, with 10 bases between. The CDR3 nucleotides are TGCGCCAGCAGCTTGGCAACCGGAGGCAATGAGCAGTTCTTC. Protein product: CASSLATGGNEQFF. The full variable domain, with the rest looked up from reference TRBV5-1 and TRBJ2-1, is KAGVTQTPRYLIKTRGQQVTLSCSPISGHRSVSWYQQTPGQGLQFLFEYFSETQRNKGNFPGRFSGRQFSNSRSEMNVSTLELGDSALYLCASSLATGGNEQFFGPGTRLTVL.

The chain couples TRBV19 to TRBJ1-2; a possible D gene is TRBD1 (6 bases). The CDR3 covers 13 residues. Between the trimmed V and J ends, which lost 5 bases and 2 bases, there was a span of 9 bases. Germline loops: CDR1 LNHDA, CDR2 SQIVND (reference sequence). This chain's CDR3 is CASSPTGNYGYTF. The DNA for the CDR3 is TGTGCCAGTAGTCCAACAGGGAACTATGGCTACACCTTC.